The next 5 T cell receptor beta chains were all read from a single sample in a study of blood T cell repertoires in COVID-19. Sequenced by immunoSEQ multiplex PCR; TCRdb stores in-frame clones only, minus some. The sample yields some 200,000 clones, almost 85% seen once. The specimen sequenced was peripheral blood. Receptors were obtained from a human donor with acute or convalescent COVID-19. The donor label of this sample is uncertain.

This chain links TRBV25-1 with TRBJ1-3; D may be TRBD1 (5 bases). V lost 3 bases to trimming and J lost 3 bases, with 9 bases between them. Germline assignment: CDR1 MGHDK and CDR2 SYGVNS. This CDR3 spans 14 amino acids. The CDR3 is CASSDTGFGNTIYF. The CDR3 nucleotides are TGTGCCAGCAGTGACACAGGCTTTGGAAACACCATATATTTT.

CDR3 residues: CAGFRRTGLAGELFF. The CDR3 DNA follows: TGTGCCGGCTTCCGGCGGACAGGGCTGGCCGGGGAGCTGTTTTTT. V gene TRBV7-8 combines with J gene TRBJ2-2; 8 bases are a match to TRBD1. The CDR3 totals 15 residues. V shed 11 bases and J 6 bases; nucleotides not matched to a gene: 14. The V gene's germline CDR1 is SGHVS and CDR2 FQNEAQ.

The chain joins TRBV4-1 to TRBJ2-7; 8 bases align to TRBD1. Germline values: CDR1 MGHRA, CDR2 YSYEKL. CDR3 length equals 15 residues. J gave up 0 bases and V 4 bases, and 5 bases lay outside the gene matches. CDR3 amino acids: CASSRGQGPSYEQYF. The CDR3 DNA reads as TGCGCCAGCAGCCGCGGACAGGGCCCCTCCTACGAGCAGTACTTC.

This rearrangement joins TRBV5-1 to TRBJ1-1, with TRBD1 as a possible D gene (5 bases). The CDR3 covers 12 residues. V lost 1 base to trimming and J lost 7 bases, with 8 bases between them. Germline V gene data show CDR1 as SGHRS and CDR2 as YFSETQ. This CDR3 is CASSLSGGEAFF. The CDR3 DNA follows: TGCGCCAGCAGCTTGTCCGGGGGTGAAGCTTTCTTT.

The chain recombines TRBV3-1 (or the pseudogene TRBV3-2) with TRBJ2-3; D possibly corresponds to TRBD2 (6 bases). The V end was cut by 4 bases, the J end by 5 bases, with 13 bases between. CDR3 size: 14 residues. CDR1 is LGHDT, CDR2 YNNKEL, per germline (reference sequence). For the CDR3, the DNA is TGTGCCAGCAGCCCCCCGGGGAGGATAGATACGCAGTATTTT. This codes for CASSPPGRIDTQYF.